This entry is about one T cell receptor beta chain. There are 15 residues in the CDR3. The germline V gene encodes CDR1 MNHEY and CDR2 SMNVEV (reference sequence). The ends were cut back, 6 bases at V and 5 bases at J, with 16 bases in the middle. Generated by immunoSEQ multiplex PCR, the TCRdb table keeps only in-frame clones and is missing some. Here the sample spans about 140,000 clones, approximately 92% being singletons. This entry belongs to a study of T cell responses to AZD1222 COVID-19 vaccine. The origin of this receptor is an adult who received the AZD1222 COVID-19 vaccine. The sequencing here drew on peripheral blood, taken 28 days after the second AZD1222 dose. The J gene is TRBJ1-4, the V gene TRBV27, with a tentative D call TRBD1 (5 bases). CDR3 sequence reads: CASSFQGGLNEKLFF. The CDR3 DNA sequence: TGTGCCAGCAGCTTTCAGGGAGGATTGAATGAAAAACTGTTTTTT.